This TCR beta chain emerged from a study of blood T cell repertoires in COVID-19. Study summary: Researchers got acute and convalescent COVID-19 samples from the United States, Italy and Spain. The analysed material was cDNA or gDNA that came from T cells, B-cell-depleted T cells, or PBMCs.

Authors' methods: Quantification of nucleated cells was approximated via reference gene primer amplification. Clones were sequenced by immunoSEQ multiplex PCR, and TCRdb holds only the in-frame ones, with some missing. V and J calls and clone size follow that table, whereas D and trimming were derived from the DNA. The sample consists of 85,000 to 100,000 clones, roughly 80% of them appearing once. This CDR3 has 14 residues. The V gene lost 4 bases and the J gene lost 4 bases, with 11 bases spanning the gap. Germline CDR1 reads MNHEY; CDR2 reads SMNVEV (reference sequence). The chain is built from TRBV27 and TRBJ2-1; D is unresolved. The TCR sequence derives from a man aged 50 or older who had recovered from COVID-19. The sample was peripheral blood. The chain's CDR3 is CASSSSGQYNEQFF. The CDR3 DNA follows: TGTGCCAGCAGTTCATCTGGGCAGTACAATGAGCAGTTCTTC.